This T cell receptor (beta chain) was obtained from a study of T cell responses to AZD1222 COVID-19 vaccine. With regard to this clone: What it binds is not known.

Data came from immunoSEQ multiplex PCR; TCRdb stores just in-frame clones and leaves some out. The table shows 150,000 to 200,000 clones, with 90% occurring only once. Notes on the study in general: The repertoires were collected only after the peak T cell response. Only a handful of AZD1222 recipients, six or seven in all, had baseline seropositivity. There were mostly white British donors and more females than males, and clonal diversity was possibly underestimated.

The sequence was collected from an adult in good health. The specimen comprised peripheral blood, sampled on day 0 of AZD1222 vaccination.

CDR3 region: CASSESASSGNTIYF. DNA for the CDR3: TGTGCCAGCAGTGAATCCGCAAGCTCTGGAAACACCATATATTTT. The genes are TRBV2 and TRBJ1-3, with no clear D. CDR1 is SNHLY and CDR2 is FYNNEI in the germline V gene. V shed 2 bases and J shed 0 bases, with 8 bases lying between them. The length of the CDR3 is 15 residues.